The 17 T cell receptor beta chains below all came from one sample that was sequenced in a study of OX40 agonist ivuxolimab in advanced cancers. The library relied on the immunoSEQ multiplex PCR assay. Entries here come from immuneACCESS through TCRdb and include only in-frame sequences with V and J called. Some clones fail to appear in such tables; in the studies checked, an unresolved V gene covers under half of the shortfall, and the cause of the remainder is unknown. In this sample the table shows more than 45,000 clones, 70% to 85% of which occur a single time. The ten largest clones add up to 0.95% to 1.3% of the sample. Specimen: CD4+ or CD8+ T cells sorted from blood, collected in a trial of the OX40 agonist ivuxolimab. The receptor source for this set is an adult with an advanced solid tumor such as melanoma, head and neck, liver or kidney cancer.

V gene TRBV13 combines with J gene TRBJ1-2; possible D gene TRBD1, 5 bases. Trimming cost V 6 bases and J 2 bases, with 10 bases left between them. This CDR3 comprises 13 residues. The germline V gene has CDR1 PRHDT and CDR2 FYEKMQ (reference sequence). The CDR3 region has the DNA TGTGCCAGCAGGGACATTCTAAACTATGGCTACACCTTC. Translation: CASRDILNYGYTF. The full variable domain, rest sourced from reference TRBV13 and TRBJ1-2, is AAGVIQSPRHLIKEKRETATLKCYPIPRHDTVYWYQQGPGQDPQFLISFYEKMQSDKGSIPDRFSAQQFSDYHSELNMSSLELGDSALYFCASRDILNYGYTFGSGTRLTVV.

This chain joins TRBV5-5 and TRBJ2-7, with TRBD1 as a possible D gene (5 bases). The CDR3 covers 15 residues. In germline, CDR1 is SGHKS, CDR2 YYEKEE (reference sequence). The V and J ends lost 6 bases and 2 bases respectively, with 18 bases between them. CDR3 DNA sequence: TGTGCCAGCACTTTAACCGACAGTCTTCCCTACGAGCAGTACTTC. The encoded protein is CASTLTDSLPYEQYF. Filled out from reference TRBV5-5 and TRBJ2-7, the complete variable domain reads DAGVTQSPTHLIKTRGQQVTLRCSPISGHKSVSWYQQVLGQGPQFIFQYYEKEERGRGNFPDRFSARQFPNYSSELNVNALLLGDSALYLCASTLTDSLPYEQYFGPGTRLTVT.

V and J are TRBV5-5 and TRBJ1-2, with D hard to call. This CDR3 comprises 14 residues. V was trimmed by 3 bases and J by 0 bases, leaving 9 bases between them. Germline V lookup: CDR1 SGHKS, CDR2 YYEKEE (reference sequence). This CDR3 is CASSYGRTNYGYTF. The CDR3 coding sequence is TGTGCCAGCAGCTACGGCAGGACTAACTATGGCTACACCTTC.

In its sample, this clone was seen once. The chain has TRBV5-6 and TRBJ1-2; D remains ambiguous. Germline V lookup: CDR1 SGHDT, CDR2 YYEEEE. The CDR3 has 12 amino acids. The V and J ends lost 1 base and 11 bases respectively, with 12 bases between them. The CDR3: CASSLQEIGYTF. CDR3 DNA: TGTGCCAGCAGCTTGCAAGAGATCGGGTACACCTTC.

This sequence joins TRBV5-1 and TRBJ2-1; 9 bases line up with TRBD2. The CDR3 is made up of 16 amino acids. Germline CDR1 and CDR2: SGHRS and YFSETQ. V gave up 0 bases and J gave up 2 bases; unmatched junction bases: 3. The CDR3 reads CASSLAGGGAYNEQFF. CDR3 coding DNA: TGCGCCAGCAGCTTGGCTGGCGGGGGGGCCTACAATGAGCAGTTCTTC. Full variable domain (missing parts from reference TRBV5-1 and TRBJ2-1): KAGVTQTPRYLIKTRGQQVTLSCSPISGHRSVSWYQQTPGQGLQFLFEYFSETQRNKGNFPGRFSGRQFSNSRSEMNVSTLELGDSALYLCASSLAGGGAYNEQFFGPGTRLTVL.

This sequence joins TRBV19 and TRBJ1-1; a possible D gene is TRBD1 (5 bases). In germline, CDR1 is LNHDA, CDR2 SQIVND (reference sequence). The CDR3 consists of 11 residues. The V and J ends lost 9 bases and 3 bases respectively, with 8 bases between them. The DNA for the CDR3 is TGTGCCAGACGCAGGGACACTGAAGCTTTCTTT. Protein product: CARRRDTEAFF.

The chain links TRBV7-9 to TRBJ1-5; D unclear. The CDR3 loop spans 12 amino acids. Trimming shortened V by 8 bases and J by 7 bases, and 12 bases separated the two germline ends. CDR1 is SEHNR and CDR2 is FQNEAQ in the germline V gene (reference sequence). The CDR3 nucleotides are TGTGCCAGCGCCACCTCGGGCCAGCCCCAGCATTTT. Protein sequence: CASATSGQPQHF.

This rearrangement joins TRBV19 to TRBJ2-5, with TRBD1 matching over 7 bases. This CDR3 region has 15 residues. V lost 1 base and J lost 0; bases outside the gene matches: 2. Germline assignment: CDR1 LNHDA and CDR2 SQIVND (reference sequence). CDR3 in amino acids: CASSIGGQYQETQYF. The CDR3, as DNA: TGTGCCAGTAGTATAGGGGGACAGTACCAAGAGACCCAGTACTTC.

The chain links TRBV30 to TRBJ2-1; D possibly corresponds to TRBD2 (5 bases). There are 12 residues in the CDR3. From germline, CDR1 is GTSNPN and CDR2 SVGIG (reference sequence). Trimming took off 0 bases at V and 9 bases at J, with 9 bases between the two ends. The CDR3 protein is CAWSVLGVEQFF. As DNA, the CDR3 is TGTGCCTGGAGTGTACTGGGAGTTGAGCAGTTCTTC.

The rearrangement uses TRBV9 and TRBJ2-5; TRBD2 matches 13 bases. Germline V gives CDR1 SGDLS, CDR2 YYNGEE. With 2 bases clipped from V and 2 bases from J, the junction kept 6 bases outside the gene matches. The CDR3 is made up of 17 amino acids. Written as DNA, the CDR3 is TGTGCCAGCAGCGTGACTAGCGGGGGGCGGGTACAAGAGACCCAGTACTTC. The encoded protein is CASSVTSGGRVQETQYF. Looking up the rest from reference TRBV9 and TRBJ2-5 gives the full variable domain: DSGVTQTPKHLITATGQRVTLRCSPRSGDLSVYWYQQSLDQGLQFLIQYYNGEERAKGNILERFSAQQFPDLHSELNLSSLELGDSALYFCASSVTSGGRVQETQYFGPGTRLLVL.

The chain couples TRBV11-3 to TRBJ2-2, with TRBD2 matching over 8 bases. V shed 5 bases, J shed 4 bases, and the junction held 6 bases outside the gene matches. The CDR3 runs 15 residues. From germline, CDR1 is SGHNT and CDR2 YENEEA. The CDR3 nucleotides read TGTGCCAGCAGCCCCGGGGGGGGATTCACCGGGGAGCTGTTTTTT. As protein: CASSPGGGFTGELFF. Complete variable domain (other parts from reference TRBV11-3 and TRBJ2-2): EAGVVQSPRYKIIEKKQPVAFWCNPISGHNTLYWYLQNLGQGPELLIRYENEEAVDDSQLPKDRFSAERLKGVDSTLKIQPAELGDSAVYLCASSPGGGFTGELFFGEGSRLTVL.

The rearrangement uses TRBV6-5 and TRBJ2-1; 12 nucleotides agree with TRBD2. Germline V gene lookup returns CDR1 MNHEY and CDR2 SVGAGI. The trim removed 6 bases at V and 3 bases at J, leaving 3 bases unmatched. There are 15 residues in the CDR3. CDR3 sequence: CASSLTSGSYNEQFF. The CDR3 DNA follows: TGTGCCAGCAGCTTGACTAGCGGGAGCTACAATGAGCAGTTCTTC.

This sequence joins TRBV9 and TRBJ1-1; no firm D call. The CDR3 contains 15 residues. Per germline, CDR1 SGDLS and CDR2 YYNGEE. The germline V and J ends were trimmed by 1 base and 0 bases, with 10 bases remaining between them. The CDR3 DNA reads TGTGCCAGCAGCGTATCTGTCAGTTTGAACACTGAAGCTTTCTTT. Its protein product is CASSVSVSLNTEAFF.

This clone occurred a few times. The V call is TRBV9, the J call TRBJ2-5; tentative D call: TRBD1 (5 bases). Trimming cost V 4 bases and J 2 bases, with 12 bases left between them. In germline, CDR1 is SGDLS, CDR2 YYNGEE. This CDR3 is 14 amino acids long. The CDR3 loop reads CASSLTGVQETQYF. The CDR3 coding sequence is TGTGCCAGCAGCCTTACAGGAGTACAAGAGACCCAGTACTTC. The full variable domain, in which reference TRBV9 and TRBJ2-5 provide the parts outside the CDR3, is DSGVTQTPKHLITATGQRVTLRCSPRSGDLSVYWYQQSLDQGLQFLIQYYNGEERAKGNILERFSAQQFPDLHSELNLSSLELGDSALYFCASSLTGVQETQYFGPGTRLLVL.

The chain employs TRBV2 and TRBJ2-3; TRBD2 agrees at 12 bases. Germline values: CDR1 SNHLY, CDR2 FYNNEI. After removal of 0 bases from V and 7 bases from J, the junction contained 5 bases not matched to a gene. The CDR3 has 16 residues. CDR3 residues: CASSEAGTSGSYTQYF. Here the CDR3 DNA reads TGTGCCAGCAGTGAAGCAGGGACTAGCGGGTCTTATACGCAGTATTTT.

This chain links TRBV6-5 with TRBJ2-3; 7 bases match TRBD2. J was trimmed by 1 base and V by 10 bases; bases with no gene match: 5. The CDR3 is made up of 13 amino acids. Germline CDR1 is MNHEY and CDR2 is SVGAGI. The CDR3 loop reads CATGLAGTDTQYF. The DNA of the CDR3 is TGTGCCACGGGGCTAGCGGGCACAGATACGCAGTATTTT.

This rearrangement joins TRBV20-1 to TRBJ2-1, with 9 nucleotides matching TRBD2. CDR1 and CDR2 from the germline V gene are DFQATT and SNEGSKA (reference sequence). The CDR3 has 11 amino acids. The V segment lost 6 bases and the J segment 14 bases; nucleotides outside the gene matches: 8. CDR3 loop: CSATNSGREFF. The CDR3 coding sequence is TGCAGTGCAACAAATAGCGGGAGAGAGTTCTTC.